The T cell receptor (beta chain) described here comes from a study of immune cell composition in non-small cell lung cancer. Points from the study as a whole: About 80% of squamous and 25% to 35% of adenocarcinoma cases had tumour-associated clones >0.5%.

Of note for this clone: The antigen remains unidentified.

Normal lung sampling was at least 3 cm from the tumour, as distant as possible. Sequenced by immunoSEQ multiplex PCR; TCRdb stores in-frame clones only, minus some. In the table there are about 4,900 clones, roughly 72% of which are singletons. V lost 6 bases and J lost 3; bases outside the gene matches: 7. Germline V gives CDR1 WSHSY, CDR2 SAAADI. CDR3 length: 15 amino acids. The chain carries TRBV10-2 and TRBJ2-1; TRBD2 matches at 8 bases. This TCR derives from a human donor with non-small cell lung cancer. The sample comprised non-adjacent lung tissue. The CDR3 DNA reads as TGCGCCAGCAGGGCCCAGCGGGGGTTCTACAATGAGCAGTTCTTC. This translates into CASRAQRGFYNEQFF.